This T cell receptor (beta chain) was documented in a study of cytomegalovirus exposure and HLA in healthy donors. Regarding the study as a whole: Both high specificity and high sensitivity reportedly marked the classifier's diagnosis of cytomegalovirus status. With later analysis, a missense DCLRE1C variant became linked to TCR beta V- and J-gene trimming. Several of the most significant clusters appeared linked to common viral pathogens, based on a later analysis.

Primers included in the PCR were 60 Vbeta and 13 Jbeta primers. Using immunoSEQ multiplex PCR, the repertoire was profiled, and TCRdb retains in-frame clones only, with some absent. This sample has about 160,000 clones, with 60% to 85% found just once. V lost 6 bases, J lost 4 bases, and 1 base stayed unmatched. The germline V gene encodes CDR1 SNHLY and CDR2 FYNNEI. CDR3 length equals 13 residues. Note on this clone: As yet, its antigen is unknown. The sample carries other DNA sequences with the same CDR3.

The TCR comes from a woman between 35 and 50 years old in good health and CMV-seronegative. The chain employs TRBV2 and TRBJ1-1; 11 bases fit TRBD1. Sequencing was performed on PBMCs. The CDR3 protein is CASSGQGATEAFF. As DNA, the CDR3 is TGTGCCAGCAGCGGACAGGGGGCCACTGAAGCTTTCTTT.